These 7 T cell receptor beta chains share one sample of origin, sequenced in a study of PD-L1 blockade in urothelial cancer. The time point is: pretreatment peripheral blood. Profiling relied on immunoSEQ multiplex PCR, and the TCRdb table lists in-frame clones only, not all of them. The top ten clones hold about 1.6% of a sample with 50,000 to 70,000 clones, more than 80% of them seen once. This specimen was PBMCs, taken around atezolizumab (anti-PD-L1) treatment. These receptors came from a man between 65 and 85 years old with urothelial cancer.

This chain connects TRBV6-1 to TRBJ1-2, with 7 nucleotides matching TRBD1. The CDR3 extends over 15 amino acids. Per germline, CDR1 MNHNS and CDR2 SASEGT. Losses at the gene ends were 2 bases for V and 4 bases for J; bases not matched to a gene: 7. CDR3 region: CASSELNRGTYGYTF. In DNA form, the CDR3 reads TGTGCCAGCAGTGAACTGAACAGGGGTACCTATGGCTACACCTTC.

J is TRBJ2-1 and V is TRBV28, with TRBD2 matching over 8 bases. The V segment lost 5 bases and the J segment 3 bases; nucleotides outside the gene matches: 6. CDR1 and CDR2 from the germline V gene are MDHEN and SYDVKM. The CDR3 is made up of 15 amino acids. The CDR3 region has the DNA TGTGCCAGCAGTCAGACAAGCGGGAGCTACAATGAGCAGTTCTTC. It is translated as CASSQTSGSYNEQFF.

In DNA form, the CDR3 reads TGTGCCAGCAGTTCATCCTCCTACGAGCAGTACTTC. It yields the protein CASSSSSYEQYF. This sequence joins TRBV28 and TRBJ2-7; D is uncertain. This CDR3 has 12 amino acids. V was clipped by 4 bases and J by 0 bases, with 4 bases between them. CDR1 MDHEN and CDR2 SYDVKM come from the germline V gene.

This rearrangement joins TRBV7-6 to TRBJ2-3; 7 bases align to TRBD2. CDR1 and CDR2 (germline): SGHVS, FNYEAQ. The CDR3 spans 15 residues. V was pared by 2 bases and J by 1 base, with 3 bases of the junction left unmatched. The CDR3 reads CASSLRDYRTDTQYF. CDR3 DNA sequence: TGTGCCAGCAGCTTAAGGGACTACCGCACAGATACGCAGTATTTT. Full variable domain (remainder filled in from reference TRBV7-6 and TRBJ2-3): GAGVSQSPRYKVTKRGQDVALRCDPISGHVSLYWYRQALGQGPEFLTYFNYEAQQDKSGLPNDRFSAERPEGSISTLTIQRTEQRDSAMYRCASSLRDYRTDTQYFGPGTRLTVL.

CDR3 amino acids: CASSDLRLAASTDTQYF. The CDR3 region has the DNA TGCGCCAGCAGTGACCTCCGACTAGCGGCTAGCACAGATACGCAGTATTTT. The genes are TRBV10-1 and TRBJ2-3; 9 positions match TRBD2. From germline, CDR1 is WNHNN and CDR2 SYGVQD (reference sequence). The V and J ends lost 3 bases and 0 bases, in that order; junction bases with no gene match: 7. This CDR3 has 17 residues.

Comments on this clone: The same CDR3 can be traced to other DNA sequences in this sample. This chain connects TRBV11-2 to TRBJ2-1, with TRBD2 as a possible D gene (5 bases). V was clipped by 3 bases and J by 0 bases, with 9 bases between them. Germline V CDR1 and CDR2: SGHAT, FQNNGV. The CDR3 contains 15 residues. The CDR3 here is CASSLEASSYNEQFF. Here the CDR3 DNA reads TGTGCCAGCAGCTTGGAGGCAAGCTCCTACAATGAGCAGTTCTTC.

V usage is TRBV28 and J usage is TRBJ2-1; D unclear. The CDR3 loop spans 12 amino acids. Germline V gene lookup returns CDR1 MDHEN and CDR2 SYDVKM. Between the trimmed V and J ends, which lost 6 bases and 3 bases, there was a span of 6 bases. CDR3 loop: CASSLLYNEQFF. CDR3 coding DNA: TGTGCCAGCAGCTTACTCTACAATGAGCAGTTCTTC.